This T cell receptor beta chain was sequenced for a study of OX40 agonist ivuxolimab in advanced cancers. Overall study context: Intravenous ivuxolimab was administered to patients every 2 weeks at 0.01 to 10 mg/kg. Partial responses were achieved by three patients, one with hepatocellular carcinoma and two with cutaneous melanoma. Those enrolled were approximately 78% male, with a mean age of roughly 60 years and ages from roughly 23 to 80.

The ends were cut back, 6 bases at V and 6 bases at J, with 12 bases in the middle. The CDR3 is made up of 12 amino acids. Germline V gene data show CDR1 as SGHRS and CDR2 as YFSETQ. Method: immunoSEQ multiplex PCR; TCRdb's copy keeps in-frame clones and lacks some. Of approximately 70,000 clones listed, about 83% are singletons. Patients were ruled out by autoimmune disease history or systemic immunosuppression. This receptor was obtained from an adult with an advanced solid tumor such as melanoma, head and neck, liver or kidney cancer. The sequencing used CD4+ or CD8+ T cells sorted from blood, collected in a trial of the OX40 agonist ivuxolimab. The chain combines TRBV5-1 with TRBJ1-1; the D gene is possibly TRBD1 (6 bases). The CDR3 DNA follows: TGCGCCAGCAAGCGGGGGGCAGCTGAAGCTTTCTTT. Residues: CASKRGAAEAFF. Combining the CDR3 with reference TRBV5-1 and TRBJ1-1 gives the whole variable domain KAGVTQTPRYLIKTRGQQVTLSCSPISGHRSVSWYQQTPGQGLQFLFEYFSETQRNKGNFPGRFSGRQFSNSRSEMNVSTLELGDSALYLCASKRGAAEAFFGQGTRLTVV.